Listed here is a single T cell receptor beta chain. No antigen is known for it. No much larger clone is present one base from it, and per-base qualities are unavailable. From the germline V gene, CDR1 is SGHRS and CDR2 is YFSETQ. Reading from cysteine to phenylalanine, the CDR3 counts 14 amino acids. Kept here is only the CDR3 DNA, which spans 42 bases and is read in frame from base 1. Trimming leaves V shorter by 6 bases and J shorter by 1 base, with the junction holding 7 bases beyond the gene matches. This entry is derived from a study of T cells after yellow fever vaccination (dated by TCRdb to between 2018 and 2021). In the study overall: The SMART-Seq v4 Ultra Low Input RNA kit was used to prepare libraries from fractions with low cell numbers. Bulk PBMC replicates and cell subsets were isolated from blood drawn at multiple timepoints before and after both primary and secondary immunization. Bulk TCR alpha and beta repertoires were sequenced longitudinally to track T-cell clones before and after primary and booster YFV17D yellow fever vaccination. Two healthy male donors, one aged 18 to 30 and one aged 30 to 40 years, made up the cohort. The paper's findings and limits, for the study overall: Most clones expanded after primary vaccination (around 96% of CD4 and approximately 90% of CD8) were re-detected after the booster, suggesting that broad memory maintenance occurred. Compared with the primary T-cell response, the secondary T-cell response was faster but weaker, reaching its peak on day 5 rather than on day 15. A small share of clonotypes occurred in both CD4 and CD8 compartments, likely arising from convergent recombination. The study included only two donors, which limits how far the findings can be generalized. Computational filtering was needed because FACS-sorted repertoires could contain abundant contaminating clonotypes from the bulk population.

TCR cDNA was made using 5'RACE template switching, a step that added a universal primer site and unique molecular identifiers. Priming of cDNA synthesis was performed from both the TCR alpha and TCR beta constant segments. Library amplification used two PCR steps, and the second PCR step added sample barcodes and sequencing adapters. Sequencing of the libraries was done on either Illumina HiSeq 2500 (2x100 bp) or NovaSeq (2x150 bp). On the study's bioinformatics: Reads were demultiplexed and collapsed into UMI consensus sequences with MIGEC, and V(D)J alignment was performed with MiXCR. Using edgeR on replicate PBMC samples, clonotypes were called vaccine-responding if FDR was below 0.01 and the log2 fold change was above 5 up to day 15. CD4 or CD8 identity was assigned to each bulk clonotype according to whether the clonotype was present at higher abundance in the sequenced CD4 repertoire or the sequenced CD8 repertoire. TCRdb redid the processing of the public reads, applying fastp at Q25 and MiXCR, and retained in-frame beta chains. For every CDR3 protein sequence, its rows merge into one entry that carries the most common genes and DNA. The V and J calls and clone size are TCRdb's, not the authors'. Counted in this sample were 500,000 to 700,000 distinct CDR3 sequences; 15% to 20% of them appeared once. The ten largest clones add up to approximately 14% of the sample.

In the paper's terms, the treatment or condition label means: live attenuated yellow fever vaccine strain. At each blood-draw timepoint, two biological replicates of bulk PBMCs were collected. PBMCs were isolated from peripheral blood using a standard Ficoll-Paque protocol. RNA was extracted with TriZol from bulk PBMCs, CD4 and CD8 fractions, and dextramer-positive and dextramer-negative fractions. The sequence joins TRBV5-1 to TRBJ2-7, with 7 junctional bases fitting TRBD2. The specimen comprised PBMCs, sampled 15 days after the yellow fever booster vaccination. The receptor comes from a man aged 25 to 40 who received the YFV17D yellow fever vaccine. CDR3 sequence: CASKPSGNSYEQYF. The base sequence is TGCGCCAGCAAGCCTAGCGGTAATTCCTACGAGCAGTACTTC.